Listed here is a single T cell receptor (beta chain). Its target is unknown. At one end the junction does not follow the germline gene, possibly because of a read error. This specimen belongs to a study of OX40 agonist ivuxolimab in advanced cancers. About the research overall: The patients' treatment was ivuxolimab, an agonistic anti-OX40 (CD134) antibody. The group had a mean age of around 64 years, ranged from roughly 20 to 79, and was approximately 81% male. Partial responses were achieved by three patients: one hepatocellular carcinoma, two cutaneous melanoma. The study's findings and limits: Expanded clones tended on average to be more numerous among CD8+ T cells than CD4+.

TCRdb's copy holds only in-frame clones and misses some; the assay was immunoSEQ multiplex PCR. The sample gives approximately 66,000 clones, about 85% of which show up once; roughly 0.89% is in the top ten. Germline V gene lookup returns CDR1 SQVTM and CDR2 ANQGSEA. The CDR3 spans 11 residues. This chain uses TRBV29-1 with TRBJ1-5, with 9 bases that match TRBD1. This TCR derives from an adult with an advanced solid tumor such as melanoma, head and neck, liver or kidney cancer. Specimen: CD4+ or CD8+ T cells sorted from blood, collected in a trial of the OX40 agonist ivuxolimab. The CDR3 nucleotides are TGCAGCGTTGAGGACAGGGGCAAAAACCTTTTT. Protein product: CSVEDRGKNLF.